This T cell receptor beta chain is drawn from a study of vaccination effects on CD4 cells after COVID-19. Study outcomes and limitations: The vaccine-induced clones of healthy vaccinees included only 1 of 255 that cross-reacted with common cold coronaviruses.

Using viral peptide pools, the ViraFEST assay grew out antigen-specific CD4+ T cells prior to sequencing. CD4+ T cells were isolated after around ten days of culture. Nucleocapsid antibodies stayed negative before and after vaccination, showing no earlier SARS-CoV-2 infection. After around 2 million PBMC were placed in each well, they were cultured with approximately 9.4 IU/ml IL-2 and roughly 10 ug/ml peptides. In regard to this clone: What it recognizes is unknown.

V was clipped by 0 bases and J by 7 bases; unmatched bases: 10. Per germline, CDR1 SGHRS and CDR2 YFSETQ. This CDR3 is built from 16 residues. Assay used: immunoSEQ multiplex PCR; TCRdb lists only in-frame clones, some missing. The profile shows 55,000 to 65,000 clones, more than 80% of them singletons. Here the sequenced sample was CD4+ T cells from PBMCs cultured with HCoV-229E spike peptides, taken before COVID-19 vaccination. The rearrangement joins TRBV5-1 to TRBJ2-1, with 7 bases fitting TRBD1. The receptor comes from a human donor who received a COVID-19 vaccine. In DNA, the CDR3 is TGCGCCAGCAGCTTGGGAAGGACAGGACAAGGGAATGAGCAGTTCTTC. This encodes CASSLGRTGQGNEQFF.